This T cell receptor beta chain emerged from a study of siplizumab effects on memory and regulatory T cells. Study-wide results and limits: Researchers could not give a naive or memory phenotype to roughly 75-95% of proliferating CD4+ or CD8+ clones. Siplizumab produced a significant drop in alloreactive sequences attributable to unstimulated CD4+ memory cells. In unstimulated cells, naive T cells appeared more diverse than memory T cells and seemed major alloresponse contributors.

Approximately 100,000 TCR templates were assayed per sample. Profiling relied on immunoSEQ multiplex PCR, and the TCRdb table lists in-frame clones only, not all of them. The repertoire consists of over 80,000 clones, with 90% to 95% occurring once and the leading ten covering 1.3%. In regard to this clone: What it binds is unknown.

This CDR3 comprises 15 residues. The germline V gene has CDR1 MDHEN and CDR2 SYDVKM. Trimming removed 8 bases from V and 5 bases from J; junction bases left unmatched: 14. The origin of this receptor is a human donor in good health. Sequenced: non-Treg CD4+ T cells sorted from blood. The chain combines TRBV28 with TRBJ2-5; 7 bases match TRBD1. CDR3 in amino acids: CASALVGGGQETQYF. Written as DNA, the CDR3 is TGTGCCAGCGCTCTGGTGGGTGGGGGACAGGAGACCCAGTACTTC.